The present T cell receptor beta chain was sequenced within a study of shared clonotypes between healthy human individuals (dated by TCRdb to between 2020 and 2021). About the full investigation: Two women and a few men aged 18 to 49 years were included in the cohort. Blood TCR repertoires of roughly five healthy adults were deeply sequenced to estimate repertoire size and the extent of clonotype sharing between individuals. Per donor, three plates each were used for CD4 naive and CD4 memory, two for CD8 naive, and one for CD8 memory. Libraries were prepared and TCR repertoires were sequenced by different laboratories using diverse techniques, in order to increase sequencing depth and limit assay-specific biases. Leukapheresis yielded between about 0.85 and 10 billion PBMCs per donor.

Trimming at the junction amounts to 1 base on V and 5 bases on J, and the germline ends lie 13 bases apart. The germline V gene encodes CDR1 SGHTS and CDR2 YDEGEE. Spanning cysteine to phenylalanine, the CDR3 consists of 14 amino acids. The kept DNA is CDR3 alone, 42 bases in frame from the first base. Beyond this particular receptor, the publication reports: Clonotypes shared by all four sorted-subset donors showed higher generation probabilities than non-shared clonotypes. Sharing across four donors was observed for about 5% of naive CD4, 3% to 4% of naive CD8, 2% to 2.5% of memory CD4, and roughly 0.4% of memory CD8 clonotypes. The genetic and exposure-history diversity represented was limited by the small number of donors. Naive subsets generally had larger estimated clonotype richness than memory subsets did. Pairwise subsampling led to the expectation that sequencing depth would affect the degree of clonotype sharing among donors. Incomplete sequencing was indicated by rarefaction of sorted-subset datasets, despite the large sequencing depth. Sampling was limited to blood, and TCR repertoires in tissue likely differ from TCR repertoires in blood.

Using the deep immunoSEQ assay, multiplex PCR amplified TCR CDR3 regions from genomic DNA. Genomic DNA extracted from each cell subset was distributed evenly over all wells of several immunoSEQ 96-well plates, and each plate served as one replicate. Each replicate PCR for sorted subsets received roughly 0.2 ug genomic DNA, equal to about 29,000 T cell genomes. Purified libraries were quantified with a Qubit 3.0 fluorometer, sized on a Bioanalyzer 2100, and re-quantified with the KAPA Library Quantification kit. Every immunoSEQ 96-well plate was sequenced on a dedicated single-read 150-cycle Illumina NextSeq 550 flow cell. As for the authors' bioinformatics: Because only junctional sequences without quality scores were contained in the immunoSEQ output, filtering matching that applied to full-length reads could not be performed. To assign V/J genes and CDR3, sequences were annotated against IMGT germline references using PyIR, a Python wrapper for IgBLAST v1.9. Reads with weak V/J assignments (E-value above 1e-6), missing CDR3, stop codons, out-of-frame junctions, or ambiguous translated residues were removed. V3J clonotypes were defined by identical inferred V gene, J gene, and CDR3 amino acid sequence. The percentage overlap between two repertoires was calculated by dividing the number of shared unique clonotypes by the size of the smaller repertoire. RTK rarefaction, the Chao1 estimator, and Recon v2.1 estimates of unobserved clonotypes were used to assess repertoire richness. Generation probabilities were computed with OLGA for all TCRbeta clonotypes obtained by the gDNA method from several donors. The table was pulled from immuneACCESS by TCRdb, which kept in-frame rearrangements only. Such tables lose some clones; where checked, under half of the loss comes from unresolved V genes, and the rest has no known cause. The V and J calls and clone size come from that table; D and trimming were worked out from the DNA. The sample includes about 2.2 million clones, with about 94% observed a single time. The ten largest make up less than 2% of the sample.

For the CD8 naive samples, CD45RO-negative cells were positively selected for CCR7, yielding a CD45RA+CCR7+ population from which TemRA cells were excluded. The donors were healthy, HIV-negative adults with no recently reported acute infections or vaccinations. All donors were Caucasian adults living in Nashville, Tennessee, USA. Blood was obtained by leukapheresis, after which PBMCs were separated by Ficoll-Histopaque density gradient centrifugation and cryopreserved in liquid nitrogen vapor phase. Purity and quantity of every magnetically sorted T cell population were checked by analytical flow cytometry. Genomic DNA was isolated from each sorted fraction and quantified by UV absorbance on a Nanodrop 2000c. In the case of this clone: The antigen this receptor binds is unknown. No much larger clone exists at a distance of one base, and base qualities are not known.

The chain links TRBV5-8 with TRBJ2-7, with a weak D call of TRBD2 (6 bases match). The TCR comes from a man between 18 and 35 years old in good health. Some clones in this sample may be carry-over from other donors' samples. The sample taken for sequencing was naive CD8+ T cells from PBMCs. The cell subset or site tag for this specimen amounts to: CD45RA+CCR7+. This receptor carries the CDR3 CASSLLIGGNEQYF. The DNA sequence is TGTGCCAGCAGCTTGTTAATTGGGGGGAACGAGCAGTACTTC.